The rows below give T cell receptor beta chains drawn from one sample of a study of T cells after yellow fever vaccination. TCRdb re-called the 5' RACE reads with MiXCR, one entry per CDR3 protein. The table has 90,000 to 150,000 distinct CDR3 sequences, about 7.2% seen once. Sample: CD4+ T cells sorted from PBMCs, taken more than 35 days after the first yellow fever vaccination. Source of these receptors: a man aged 18 to 35 who received the YFV17D yellow fever vaccine. Both conserved end residues are part of each CDR3. The order of the fields is V gene, J gene, CDR3 protein.

>TRBV6-7|TRBJ2-1
CASNSNRGRGGLDEQFF
>TRBV18|TRBJ1-4
CASSPPSYSEKLFF
>TRBV15|TRBJ2-1
CATSRDLLQQFF
>TRBV29-1|TRBJ2-3
CSTRTSGTDTQYF
>TRBV29-1|TRBJ2-2
CSVQGPTGELFF
>TRBV20-1|TRBJ2-1
CSARSEQFF
>TRBV7-2|TRBJ2-7
CASSLMVVNEQYF
>TRBV7-2|TRBJ1-2
CASSPRGRGRGYTF
>TRBV7-2|TRBJ2-5
CASSLAGRIETQYF
>TRBV6-1|TRBJ1-6
CASSSPGQGVSPLHF
>TRBV5-1|TRBJ2-2
CASSLVGQGAGELFF
>TRBV29-1|TRBJ2-3
CSTGAVSTDTQYF
>TRBV7-2|TRBJ2-2
CASSQNNDRRAGELFF
>TRBV5-1|TRBJ2-2
CASSFSGTGELFF
>TRBV10-3|TRBJ2-3
CATLLAGADTQYF
>TRBV7-2|TRBJ2-5
CASSLIRIEETQYF
>TRBV20-1|TRBJ2-2
CSATRPNTGELFF
>TRBV7-2|TRBJ2-6
CASSLVGTATGANVLTF
>TRBV5-1|TRBJ2-1
CASSTLRETFHNEQFF
>TRBV9|TRBJ2-2
CASSVGGGNTGELFF
>TRBV4-3|TRBJ2-1
CASSRAGGIYNEQFF
>TRBV7-2|TRBJ2-5
CASSHQARLGETQYF